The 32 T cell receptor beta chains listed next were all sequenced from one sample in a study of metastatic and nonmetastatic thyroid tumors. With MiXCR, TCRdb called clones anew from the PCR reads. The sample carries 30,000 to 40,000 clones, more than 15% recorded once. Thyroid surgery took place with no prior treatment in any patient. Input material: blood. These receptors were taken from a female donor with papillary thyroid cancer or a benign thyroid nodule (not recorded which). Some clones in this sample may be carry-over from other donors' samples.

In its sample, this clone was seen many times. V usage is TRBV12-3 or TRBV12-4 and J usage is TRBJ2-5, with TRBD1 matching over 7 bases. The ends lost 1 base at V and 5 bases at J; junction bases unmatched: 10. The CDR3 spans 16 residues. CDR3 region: CASSLEARQGLETQYF. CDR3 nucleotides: TGTGCCAGCAGTTTAGAGGCCCGACAGGGTTTGGAGACCCAGTACTTC.

The CDR3 sequence is CASSMGPSTDTQYF. In DNA form, the CDR3 reads TGTGCCAGCAGCATGGGACCGAGCACAGATACGCAGTATTTT. The V call is TRBV7-8, the J call TRBJ2-3; TRBD1 or TRBD2 may be the D gene (5 bases each). Germline CDR1 SGHVS, CDR2 FQNEAQ. This CDR3 comprises 14 residues. V lost 5 bases, J lost 0 bases, and 9 bases lay in between.

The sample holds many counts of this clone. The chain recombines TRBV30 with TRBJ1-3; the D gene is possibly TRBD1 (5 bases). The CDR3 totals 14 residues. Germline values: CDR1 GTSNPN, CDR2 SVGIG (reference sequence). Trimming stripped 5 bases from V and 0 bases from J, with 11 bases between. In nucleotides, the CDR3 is TGTGCCTGGGAGGGGAGCCGCTCTGGAAACACCATATATTTT. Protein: CAWEGSRSGNTIYF.

CDR3 bases: TGTGCCAGCAGTTTAACAGGGACAGAGTACAATGAGCAGTTCTTC. Encoded protein: CASSLTGTEYNEQFF. The chain uses TRBV6-1 and TRBJ2-1; TRBD1 aligns across 7 bases. CDR1 and CDR2 from the germline V gene are MNHNS and SASEGT. The CDR3 has 15 residues. Trimming cost V 5 bases and J 4 bases; bases outside gene matches: 8.

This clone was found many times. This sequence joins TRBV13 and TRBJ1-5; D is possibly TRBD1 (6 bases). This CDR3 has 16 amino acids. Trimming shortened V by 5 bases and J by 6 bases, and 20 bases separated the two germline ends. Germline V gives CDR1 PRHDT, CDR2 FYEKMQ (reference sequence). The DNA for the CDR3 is TGTGCCAGCAGCAGGCGGACAGACCCCCGGGGTCAGCCCCAGCATTTT. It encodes CASSRRTDPRGQPQHF.

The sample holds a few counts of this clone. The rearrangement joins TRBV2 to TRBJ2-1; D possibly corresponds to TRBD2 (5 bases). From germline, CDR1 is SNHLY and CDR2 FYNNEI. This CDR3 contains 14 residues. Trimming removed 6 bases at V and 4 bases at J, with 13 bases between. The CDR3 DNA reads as TGTGCCAGCAGGGGCGGAGAGGGTTACAATGAGCAGTTCTTC. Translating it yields CASRGGEGYNEQFF.

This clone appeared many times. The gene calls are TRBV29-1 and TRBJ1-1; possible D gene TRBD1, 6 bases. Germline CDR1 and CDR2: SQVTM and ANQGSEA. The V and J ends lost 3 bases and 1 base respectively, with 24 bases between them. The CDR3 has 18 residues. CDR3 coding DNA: TGCAGCGTTGAGCCGACCGTCGGAACAGGGTCGGAGAACACTGAAGCTTTCTTT. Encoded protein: CSVEPTVGTGSENTEAFF. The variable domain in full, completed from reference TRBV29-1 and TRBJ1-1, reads SAVISQKPSRDICQRGTSLTIQCQVDSQVTMMFWYRQQPGQSLTLIATANQGSEATYESGFVIDKFPISRPNLTFSTLTVSNMSPEDSSIYLCSVEPTVGTGSENTEAFFGQGTRLTVV.

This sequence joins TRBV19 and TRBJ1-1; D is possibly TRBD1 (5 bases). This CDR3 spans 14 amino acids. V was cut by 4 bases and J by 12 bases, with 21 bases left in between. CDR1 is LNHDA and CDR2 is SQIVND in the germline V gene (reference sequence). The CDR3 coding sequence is TGTGCCAGTAGTACGCAGGGTTATGTAACGGGATCTTTCTTT. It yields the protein CASSTQGYVTGSFF.

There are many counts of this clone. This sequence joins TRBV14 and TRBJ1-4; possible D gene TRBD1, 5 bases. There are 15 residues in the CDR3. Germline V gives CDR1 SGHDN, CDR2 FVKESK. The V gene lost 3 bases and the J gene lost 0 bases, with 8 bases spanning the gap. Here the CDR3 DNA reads TGTGCCAGCAGCCAGGGGGTCGCAACTAATGAAAAACTGTTTTTT. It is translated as CASSQGVATNEKLFF.

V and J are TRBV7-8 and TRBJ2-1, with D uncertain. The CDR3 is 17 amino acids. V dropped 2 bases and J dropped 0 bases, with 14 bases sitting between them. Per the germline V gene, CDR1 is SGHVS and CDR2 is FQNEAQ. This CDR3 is CASSLYGYQNSYNEQFF. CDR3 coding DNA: TGTGCCAGCAGCTTATATGGATACCAAAACTCCTACAATGAGCAGTTCTTC.

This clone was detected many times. CDR3 protein: CASSNPSGDSGKETQYF. The CDR3 nucleotides read TGTGCCAGCAGTAACCCCTCTGGAGACAGCGGGAAAGAGACCCAGTACTTC. The gene calls are TRBV6-2 or TRBV6-3 and TRBJ2-5, with TRBD2 identical over 7 bases. This CDR3 contains 17 residues. Germline CDR1 and CDR2: MNHEY and SVGEGT. J was trimmed by 3 bases and V by 5 bases; bases with no gene match: 15.

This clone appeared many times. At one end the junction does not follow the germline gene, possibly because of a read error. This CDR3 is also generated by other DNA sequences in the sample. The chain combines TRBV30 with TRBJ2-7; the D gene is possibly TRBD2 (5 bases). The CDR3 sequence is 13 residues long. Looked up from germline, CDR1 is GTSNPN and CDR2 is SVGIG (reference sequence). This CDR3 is CAWSMASRYEQYF. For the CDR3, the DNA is TGTGCCTGGAGTATGGCTAGCCGGTACGAGCAATACTTC.

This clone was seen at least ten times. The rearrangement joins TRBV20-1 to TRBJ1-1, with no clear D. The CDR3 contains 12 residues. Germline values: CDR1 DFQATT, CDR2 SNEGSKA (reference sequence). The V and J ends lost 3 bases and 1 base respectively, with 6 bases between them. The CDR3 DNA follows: TGCAGTGCTAGTTATTGGAACACTGAAGCTTTCTTT. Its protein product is CSASYWNTEAFF.

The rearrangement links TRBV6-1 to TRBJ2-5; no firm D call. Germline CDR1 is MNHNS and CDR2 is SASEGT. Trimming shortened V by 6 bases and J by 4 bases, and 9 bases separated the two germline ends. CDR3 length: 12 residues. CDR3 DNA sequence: TGTGCCAGCAGCTACCCCCCAGAGACCCAGTACTTC. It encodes CASSYPPETQYF.

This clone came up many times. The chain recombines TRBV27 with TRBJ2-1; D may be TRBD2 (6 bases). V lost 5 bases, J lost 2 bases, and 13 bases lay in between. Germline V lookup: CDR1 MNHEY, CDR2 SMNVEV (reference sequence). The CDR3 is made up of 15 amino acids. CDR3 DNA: TGTGCCAGCAGTATCCCCGGGACTGCCTACAATGAGCAGTTCTTC. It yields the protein CASSIPGTAYNEQFF.

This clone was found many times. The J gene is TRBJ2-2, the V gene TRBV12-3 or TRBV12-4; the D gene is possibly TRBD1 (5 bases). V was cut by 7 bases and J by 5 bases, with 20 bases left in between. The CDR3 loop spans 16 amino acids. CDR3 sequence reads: CASTALMGTGTGELFF. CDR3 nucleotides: TGTGCCAGCACCGCCTTAATGGGAACAGGAACCGGGGAGCTGTTTTTT.

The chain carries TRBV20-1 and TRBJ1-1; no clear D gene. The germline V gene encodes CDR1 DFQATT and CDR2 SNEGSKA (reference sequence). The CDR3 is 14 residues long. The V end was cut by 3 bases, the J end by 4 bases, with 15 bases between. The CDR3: CSASIGEWVTEAFF. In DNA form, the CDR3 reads TGCAGTGCTAGTATCGGGGAATGGGTCACTGAAGCTTTCTTT.

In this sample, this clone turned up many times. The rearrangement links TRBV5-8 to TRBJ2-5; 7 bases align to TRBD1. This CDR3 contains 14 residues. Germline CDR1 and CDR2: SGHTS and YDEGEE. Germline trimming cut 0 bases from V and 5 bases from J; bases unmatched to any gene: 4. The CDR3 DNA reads TGTGCCAGCAGCTTGGGACAGGGAAGGGAGACCCAGTACTTC. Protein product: CASSLGQGRETQYF.

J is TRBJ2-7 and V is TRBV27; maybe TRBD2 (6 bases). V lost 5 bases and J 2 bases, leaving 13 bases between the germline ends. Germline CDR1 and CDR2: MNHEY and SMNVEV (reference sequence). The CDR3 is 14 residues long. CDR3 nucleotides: TGTGCCAGCAGTAGTACTAGCAGTGCCTACGAGCAGTACTTC. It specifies CASSSTSSAYEQYF.

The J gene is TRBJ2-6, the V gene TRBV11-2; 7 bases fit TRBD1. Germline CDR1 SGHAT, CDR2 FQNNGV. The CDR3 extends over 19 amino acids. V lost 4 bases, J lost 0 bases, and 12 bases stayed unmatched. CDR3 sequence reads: CASSYTLGTASSGANVLTF. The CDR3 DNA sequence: TGTGCCAGCAGCTACACATTGGGGACAGCGAGCTCTGGGGCCAACGTCCTGACTTTC.

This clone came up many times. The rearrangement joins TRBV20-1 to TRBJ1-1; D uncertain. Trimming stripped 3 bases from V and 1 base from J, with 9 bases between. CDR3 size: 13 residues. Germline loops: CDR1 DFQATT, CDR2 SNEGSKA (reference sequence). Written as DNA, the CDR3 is TGCAGTGCTAGGAGGGAGGGGAACACTGAAGCTTTCTTT. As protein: CSARREGNTEAFF.

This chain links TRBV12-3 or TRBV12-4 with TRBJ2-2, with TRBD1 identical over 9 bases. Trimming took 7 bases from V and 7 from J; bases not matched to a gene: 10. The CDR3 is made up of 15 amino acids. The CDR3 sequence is CASIPGQGKGGELFF. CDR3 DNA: TGTGCCAGCATCCCGGGACAGGGAAAGGGCGGGGAGCTGTTTTTT.

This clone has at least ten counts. The CDR3 is CASSPTSRSGELFF. The CDR3 nucleotides are TGCGCCAGCAGCCCCACATCTAGGTCCGGGGAGCTGTTTTTT. V usage is TRBV4-1 and J usage is TRBJ2-2, with D uncertain. Trimming pared 4 bases from V and 6 bases from J, leaving 12 bases between. This CDR3 is built from 14 residues. Germline CDR1 reads MGHRA; CDR2 reads YSYEKL.

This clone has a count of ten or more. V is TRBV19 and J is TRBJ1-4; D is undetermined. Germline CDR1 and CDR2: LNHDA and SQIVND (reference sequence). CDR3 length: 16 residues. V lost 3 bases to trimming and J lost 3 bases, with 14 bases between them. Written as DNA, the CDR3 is TGTGCCAGTAGTATTTTGGGCGAAGCCCCTAATGAAAAACTGTTTTTT. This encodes CASSILGEAPNEKLFF.

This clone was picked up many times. In DNA form, the CDR3 reads TGTGCCAGCAGTGCGACAGGGACTGGAAACACCATATATTTT. Its translation: CASSATGTGNTIYF. The chain joins TRBV2 to TRBJ1-3; 7 nucleotides match TRBD1. Germline V gene lookup returns CDR1 SNHLY and CDR2 FYNNEI. There are 14 residues in the CDR3. The J segment lost 2 bases and the V segment lost 4 bases, leaving 2 bases of the junction unmatched.

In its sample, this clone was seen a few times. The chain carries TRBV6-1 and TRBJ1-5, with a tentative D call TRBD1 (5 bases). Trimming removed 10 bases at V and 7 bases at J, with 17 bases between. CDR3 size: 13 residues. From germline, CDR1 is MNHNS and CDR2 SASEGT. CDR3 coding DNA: TGTGCCACCCTATCGGGGGGAGGGCAGCCCCAGCATTTT. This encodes CATLSGGGQPQHF.

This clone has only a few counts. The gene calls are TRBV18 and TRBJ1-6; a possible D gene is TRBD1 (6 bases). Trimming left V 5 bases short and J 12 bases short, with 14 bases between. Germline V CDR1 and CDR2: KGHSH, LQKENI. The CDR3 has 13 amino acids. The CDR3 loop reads CASSTGKGEPLHF. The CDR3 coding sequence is TGTGCCAGCTCAACGGGAAAGGGGGAACCCCTCCACTTT.

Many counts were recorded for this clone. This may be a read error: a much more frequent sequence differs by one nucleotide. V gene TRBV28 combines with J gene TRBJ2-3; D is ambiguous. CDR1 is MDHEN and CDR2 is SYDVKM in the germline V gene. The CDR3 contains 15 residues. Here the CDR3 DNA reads TGTGCCAACAGTTTAACCAGATCCTACACAGATACGCAGTATTTT. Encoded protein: CANSLTRSYTDTQYF.

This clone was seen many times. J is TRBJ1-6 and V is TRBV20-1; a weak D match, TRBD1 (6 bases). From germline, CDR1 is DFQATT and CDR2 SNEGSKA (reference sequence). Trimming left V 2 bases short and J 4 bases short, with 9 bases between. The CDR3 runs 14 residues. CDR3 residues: CSARSGAYNSPLHF. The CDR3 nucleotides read TGCAGTGCTAGATCGGGGGCTTATAATTCACCCCTCCACTTT.

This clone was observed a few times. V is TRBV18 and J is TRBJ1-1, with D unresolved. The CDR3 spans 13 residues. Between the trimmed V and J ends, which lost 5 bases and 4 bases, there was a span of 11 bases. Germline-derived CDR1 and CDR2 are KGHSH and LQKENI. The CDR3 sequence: CASSISASTEAFF. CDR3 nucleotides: TGTGCCAGCTCAATTTCGGCGAGCACTGAAGCTTTCTTT.

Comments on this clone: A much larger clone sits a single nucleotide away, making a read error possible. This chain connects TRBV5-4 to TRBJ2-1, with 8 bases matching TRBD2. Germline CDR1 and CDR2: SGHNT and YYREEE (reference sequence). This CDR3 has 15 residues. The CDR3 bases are TGTGCCAACAGCTTGTCAAGCGGGAGTCTCAATGAGCAGTTCTTC. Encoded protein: CANSLSSGSLNEQFF.

Written as DNA, the CDR3 is TGTGCCTGGAGTGTAGAGCCTAGCGGCCAGCAGTACTTC. Residues: CAWSVEPSGQQYF. The chain links TRBV30 to TRBJ2-7, with 7 bases fitting TRBD2. The germline V gene has CDR1 GTSNPN and CDR2 SVGIG (reference sequence). The junction had 7 bases not matched to a gene; V was cut back by 0 bases and J by 8 bases. The CDR3 extends over 13 amino acids.